The 29 T cell receptor beta chains reported below all come from one sample, sequenced in a study of shared clonotypes between healthy human individuals. Libraries were prepared by immunoSEQ multiplex PCR; TCRdb keeps only in-frame clonotypes and omits some of them. The sample comprises a few million clones, around 90% of which are singletons, and 0.37% rests with the top ten. The material sequenced was naive CD4+ T cells from PBMCs. Documented subset: CD45RA+ positively selected. These receptor sequences come from a man between 18 and 35 years old in good health. Some clones in this sample may be carry-over from other donors' samples.

This sequence joins TRBV6-6 and TRBJ2-2; 10 bases match TRBD1. The V segment lost 5 bases and the J segment 4 bases; nucleotides outside the gene matches: 7. This CDR3 has 16 residues. The germline gives CDR1 MNHNY, CDR2 SVGAGI (reference sequence). Written as DNA, the CDR3 is TGTGCCAGCAGTCCCCCGGGACAGGGGCTCACCGGGGAGCTGTTTTTT. This encodes CASSPPGQGLTGELFF.

V and J are TRBV18 and TRBJ1-5; D unclear. The ends were cut back, 2 bases at V and 9 bases at J, with 14 bases in the middle. This CDR3 has 14 amino acids. The germline V gene encodes CDR1 KGHSH and CDR2 LQKENI. CDR3 sequence reads: CASSPDEGLGPQHF. CDR3 DNA sequence: TGTGCCAGCTCACCAGATGAGGGTCTGGGGCCCCAGCATTTT.

The chain combines TRBV28 with TRBJ2-5; D ambiguous. Trimming left V 5 bases short and J 3 bases short, with 4 bases between. From germline, CDR1 is MDHEN and CDR2 SYDVKM. The CDR3 has 11 amino acids. The chain's CDR3 is CASSVKETQYF. The CDR3, as DNA: TGTGCCAGCAGTGTAAAAGAGACCCAGTACTTC.

The rearrangement uses TRBV5-1 and TRBJ1-2; the match to TRBD1 covers 7 bases. This CDR3 is built from 13 residues. Per germline, CDR1 SGHRS and CDR2 YFSETQ. J gave up 5 bases and V 4 bases, and 5 bases lay outside the gene matches. The CDR3 spells CASSVTGEYGYTF. CDR3 bases: TGCGCCAGCAGCGTAACAGGGGAATATGGCTACACCTTC.

This chain joins TRBV10-2 and TRBJ2-5; the D gene is possibly TRBD1 (5 bases). Germline CDR1 reads WSHSY; CDR2 reads SAAADI. V gave up 1 base and J gave up 1 base, with 13 bases separating them. The CDR3 loop spans 16 amino acids. DNA for the CDR3: TGCGCCAGCAGTGAGTATGTGTTAGACAGCCAAGAGACCCAGTACTTC. Translation gives CASSEYVLDSQETQYF.

CDR3 sequence (DNA): TGTGCCAGCAGTTCCCCGGGCCAGGGATATCTCTACGAGCAGTACTTC. Translation: CASSSPGQGYLYEQYF. J is TRBJ2-7 and V is TRBV28; D possibly corresponds to TRBD1 (5 bases). Germline V gene sequence: CDR1 MDHEN, CDR2 SYDVKM. CDR3 size: 16 residues. The ends were cut back, 4 bases at V and 3 bases at J, with 19 bases in the middle. Drawing the rest from reference TRBV28 and TRBJ2-7, the complete variable domain is DVKVTQSSRYLVKRTGEKVFLECVQDMDHENMFWYRQDPGLGLRLIYFSYDVKMKEKGDIPEGYSVSREKKERFSLILESASTNQTSMYLCASSSPGQGYLYEQYFGPGTRLTVT.

V gene TRBV5-4 combines with J gene TRBJ2-2; 7 nucleotides match TRBD1. CDR1 SGHNT and CDR2 YYREEE come from the germline V gene (reference sequence). The junction had 8 bases not matched to a gene; V was cut back by 3 bases and J by 6 bases. This CDR3 is 15 amino acids long. CDR3 sequence reads: CASSYRTGLAGELFF. The CDR3 nucleotides read TGTGCCAGCAGCTACCGGACAGGTTTGGCCGGGGAGCTGTTTTTT.

This clone appeared once. The rearrangement links TRBV6-6 to TRBJ2-7, with 8 bases identical to TRBD1. From germline, CDR1 is MNHNY and CDR2 SVGAGI (reference sequence). The CDR3 consists of 13 residues. V shed 6 bases, J shed 4 bases, and the junction held 5 bases outside the gene matches. CDR3 region: CASRGTGFYEQYF. The CDR3 nucleotides are TGTGCCAGCAGAGGGACAGGTTTTTACGAGCAGTACTTC.

The chain couples TRBV30 to TRBJ1-2; D remains unclear. CDR3 length equals 13 residues. The V end lost 4 bases, the J end lost 5 bases, and 14 bases lay between the germline ends. CDR1 and CDR2 from the germline V gene are GTSNPN and SVGIG (reference sequence). CDR3 in DNA: TGTGCCTGGAATATAGACGCCTTTTATGGCTACACCTTC. Protein: CAWNIDAFYGYTF.

About this clone: The same CDR3 also results from other DNA sequences found in this sample. This chain joins TRBV30 and TRBJ1-5, with a tentative D call TRBD1 (5 bases). Germline V gives CDR1 GTSNPN, CDR2 SVGIG (reference sequence). The V end was cut by 0 bases, the J end by 4 bases, with 7 bases between. There are 13 residues in the CDR3. The CDR3 here is CAWSVSGNQPQHF. Here the CDR3 DNA reads TGTGCCTGGAGTGTATCAGGGAATCAGCCCCAGCATTTT. The variable domain in full, with the rest retrieved from reference TRBV30 and TRBJ1-5, is SQTIHQWPATLVQPVGSPLSLECTVEGTSNPNLYWYRQAAGRGLQLLFYSVGIGQISSEVPQNLSASRPQDRQFILSSKKLLLSDSGFYLCAWSVSGNQPQHFGDGTRLSIL.

The table lists this clone with a count of one. The V and J genes are TRBV10-2 and TRBJ1-2, with D unresolved. The CDR3 consists of 14 residues. Germline V CDR1 and CDR2: WSHSY, SAAADI. Trimming removed 3 bases from V and 4 bases from J, with 12 bases in between. The CDR3 reads CASSDQELGYGYTF. In DNA, the CDR3 is TGCGCCAGCAGTGACCAAGAGTTAGGCTATGGCTACACCTTC.

The chain couples TRBV10-3 to TRBJ2-1; the D call may be TRBD1 or TRBD2 (5 bases each). Trimming shortened V by 0 bases and J by 1 base, and 13 bases separated the two germline ends. Germline V gives CDR1 ENHRY, CDR2 SYGVKD. This CDR3 has 17 residues. CDR3 residues: CAISESRWDPSYNEQFF. The CDR3 DNA reads TGTGCCATCAGTGAGTCTCGGTGGGACCCGTCCTACAATGAGCAGTTCTTC.

The genes are TRBV4-2 and TRBJ2-3, with 7 bases fitting TRBD2. Per germline, CDR1 LGHNA and CDR2 YNFKEQ. This CDR3 has 15 residues. V gave up 5 bases and J gave up 4 bases; unmatched junction bases: 9. Written as DNA, the CDR3 is TGTGCCAGCAGCTGGGGGGGGATCCCCCCAGATACGCAGTATTTT. Translating gives CASSWGGIPPDTQYF.

This chain connects TRBV4-3 to TRBJ2-7, with 9 bases matching TRBD1. CDR1 is LGHNA and CDR2 is YSLEER in the germline V gene. The V and J ends lost 3 bases and 6 bases, in that order; junction bases with no gene match: 9. The length of the CDR3 is 15 residues. The CDR3 nucleotides read TGCGCCAGCAGCCAGGCTGGGGACAGGGAAAGCGAGCAGTACTTC. This encodes CASSQAGDRESEQYF.

The chain couples TRBV19 to TRBJ1-5; D gene unclear. The CDR3 loop spans 14 amino acids. V was trimmed by 3 bases and J by 4 bases, leaving 10 bases between them. Germline CDR1 is LNHDA and CDR2 is SQIVND (reference sequence). CDR3 DNA sequence: TGTGCCAGTAGTATGTGGCCAACTAATCAGCCCCAGCATTTT. This codes for CASSMWPTNQPQHF.

This chain joins TRBV7-6 and TRBJ2-1; the D is unclear. CDR3 size: 17 residues. The germline CDR1 and CDR2 sequences are SGHVS and FNYEAQ. V was pared by 2 bases and J by 2 bases, with 16 bases between. In DNA form, the CDR3 reads TGTGCCAGCAGCTTAAAAATCGAGAGTATGACCTACAATGAGCAGTTCTTC. It specifies CASSLKIESMTYNEQFF.

This chain joins TRBV20-1 and TRBJ2-1; the D is unclear. CDR3 size: 11 residues. Germline values: CDR1 DFQATT, CDR2 SNEGSKA (reference sequence). Trimming stripped 6 bases from V and 9 bases from J, with 12 bases between. Written as DNA, the CDR3 is TGCAGTGCGCGCCTAGTTTTTGAGCAGTTCTTC. Residues: CSARLVFEQFF.

J is TRBJ2-2 and V is TRBV18, with D hard to call. This CDR3 has 12 amino acids. The germline V and J ends were trimmed by 6 bases and 5 bases, with 7 bases remaining between them. Per the germline V gene, CDR1 is KGHSH and CDR2 is LQKENI. In DNA, the CDR3 is TGTGCCAGCTCCTCCTCGACCGGGGAGCTGTTTTTT. Translated: CASSSSTGELFF.

The V call is TRBV5-1, the J call TRBJ2-7; D gene ambiguous. CDR1 SGHRS and CDR2 YFSETQ come from the germline V gene. The CDR3 contains 15 residues. Trimming took off 0 bases at V and 5 bases at J, with 15 bases between the two ends. The DNA of the CDR3 is TGCGCCAGCAGCTTGGCCAGTTCAGCCCGCCACGAGCAGTACTTC. Translation gives CASSLASSARHEQYF.

This chain uses TRBV5-1 with TRBJ2-2, with D unclear. This CDR3 region has 13 residues. Trimming cost V 7 bases and J 4 bases, with 11 bases left between them. The germline CDR1 and CDR2 sequences are SGHRS and YFSETQ. In nucleotides, the CDR3 is TGCGCCAGCGCCACCCCGAGCACCGGGGAGCTGTTTTTT. As protein: CASATPSTGELFF.

The V gene is TRBV28, the J gene TRBJ1-2; possible D gene TRBD1, 5 bases. The V end lost 6 bases, the J end lost 4 bases, and 15 bases lay between the germline ends. The CDR3 is 14 residues long. The germline V gene encodes CDR1 MDHEN and CDR2 SYDVKM. The CDR3 loop reads CASRTGPRGYGYTF. The CDR3, as DNA: TGTGCCAGCAGAACGGGACCCCGGGGCTATGGCTACACCTTC.

The V and J genes are TRBV28 and TRBJ1-1; D gene uncertain. Germline loops: CDR1 MDHEN, CDR2 SYDVKM. This CDR3 is built from 14 residues. V gave up 1 base and J gave up 1 base, with 7 bases separating them. The DNA for the CDR3 is TGTGCCAGCAGTTTATCTAAGCGGAACACTGAAGCTTTCTTT. It specifies CASSLSKRNTEAFF.

This clone was observed a single time. The genes are TRBV11-2 and TRBJ2-5; TRBD2 might be the D (6 bases). The V gene's germline CDR1 is SGHAT and CDR2 FQNNGV. Trimming took 1 base from V and 1 from J, leaving 13 bases between them. This CDR3 spans 16 amino acids. The CDR3 here is CASSLARRGVQETQYF. CDR3 bases: TGTGCCAGCAGCTTAGCCCGGAGGGGAGTCCAAGAGACCCAGTACTTC.

The CDR3 sequence is CASSSLTARPGELFF. The DNA for the CDR3 is TGTGCCAGCAGCTCCCTGACGGCCAGACCGGGGGAGCTGTTTTTT. This chain joins TRBV7-8 and TRBJ2-2; the D is unclear. From germline, CDR1 is SGHVS and CDR2 FQNEAQ. This CDR3 is built from 15 residues. Trimming left V 4 bases short and J 8 bases short, with 17 bases between.

The rearrangement links TRBV5-1 to TRBJ2-2, with a tentative D call TRBD2 (6 bases). The germline V gene encodes CDR1 SGHRS and CDR2 YFSETQ. This CDR3 contains 15 residues. Between the trimmed V and J ends, which lost 5 bases and 6 bases, there was a span of 17 bases. CDR3 sequence (DNA): TGCGCCAGCAGTAGAACGGGAGCCGTTGCCGGGGAGCTGTTTTTT. Encoded protein: CASSRTGAVAGELFF.

The genes are TRBV19 and TRBJ2-7, with D maybe TRBD2 (6 bases). The length of the CDR3 is 15 residues. Trimming cost V 6 bases and J 0 bases, with 15 bases left between them. In germline, CDR1 is LNHDA, CDR2 SQIVND (reference sequence). The CDR3 loop reads CASRLLAQSSYEQYF. The CDR3 DNA is TGTGCCAGTAGGCTACTAGCCCAAAGCTCCTACGAGCAGTACTTC. Using reference TRBV19 and TRBJ2-7 for the parts outside the CDR3, the full variable domain is DGGITQSPKYLFRKEGQNVTLSCEQNLNHDAMYWYRQDPGQGLRLIYYSQIVNDFQKGDIAEGYSVSREKKESFPLTVTSAQKNPTAFYLCASRLLAQSSYEQYFGPGTRLTVT.

V gene TRBV28 combines with J gene TRBJ1-5; 9 nucleotides match TRBD1. The CDR3 has 14 residues. CDR1 and CDR2 from the germline V gene are MDHEN and SYDVKM. Trimming cost V 6 bases and J 1 base; bases outside gene matches: 1. CDR3 residues: CASRQGASNQPQHF. Here the CDR3 DNA reads TGTGCCAGCAGACAGGGGGCAAGCAATCAGCCCCAGCATTTT.

The V and J genes are TRBV19 and TRBJ2-3; no clear D. CDR1 LNHDA and CDR2 SQIVND come from the germline V gene (reference sequence). CDR3 size: 13 residues. Trimming removed 3 bases from V and 7 bases from J, with 11 bases in between. The CDR3 spells CASSMLGAYTQYF. The DNA of the CDR3 is TGTGCCAGTAGTATGTTGGGCGCATATACGCAGTATTTT.

The CDR3 DNA reads TGTGCCAGCTCCCATGGCCAGGGTATCTCCTACGAGCAGTACTTC. Protein: CASSHGQGISYEQYF. V is TRBV18 and J is TRBJ2-7; tentatively, D is TRBD1 (5 bases). This CDR3 is built from 15 residues. Germline V lookup: CDR1 KGHSH, CDR2 LQKENI. The germline V and J ends were trimmed by 6 bases and 0 bases, with 15 bases remaining between them. Full variable domain (remainder filled in from reference TRBV18 and TRBJ2-7): NAGVMQNPRHLVRRRGQEARLRCSPMKGHSHVYWYRQLPEEGLKFMVYLQKENIIDESGMPKERFSAEFPKEGPSILRIQQVVRGDSAAYFCASSHGQGISYEQYFGPGTRLTVT.